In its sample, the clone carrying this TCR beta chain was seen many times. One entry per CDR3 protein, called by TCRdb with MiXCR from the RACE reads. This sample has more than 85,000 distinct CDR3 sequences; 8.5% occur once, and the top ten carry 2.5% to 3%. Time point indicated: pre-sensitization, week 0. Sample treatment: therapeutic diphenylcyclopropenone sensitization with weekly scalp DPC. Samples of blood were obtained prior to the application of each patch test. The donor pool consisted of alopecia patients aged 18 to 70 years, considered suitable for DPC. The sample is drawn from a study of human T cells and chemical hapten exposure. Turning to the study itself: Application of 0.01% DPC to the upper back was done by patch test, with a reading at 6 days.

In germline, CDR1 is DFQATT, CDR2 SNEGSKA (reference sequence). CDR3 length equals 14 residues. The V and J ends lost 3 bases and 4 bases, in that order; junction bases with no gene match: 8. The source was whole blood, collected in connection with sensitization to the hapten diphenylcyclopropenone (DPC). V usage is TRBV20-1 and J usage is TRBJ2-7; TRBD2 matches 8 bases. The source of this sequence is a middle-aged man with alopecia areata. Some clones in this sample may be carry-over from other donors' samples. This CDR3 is CSAREGGRRYEQYF. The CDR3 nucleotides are TGCAGTGCTAGGGAGGGCGGGAGGCGATACGAGCAGTACTTC.